The rows below give T cell receptor beta chains drawn from one sample of a study of cytomegalovirus exposure and HLA in healthy donors. Produced via immunoSEQ multiplex PCR; TCRdb's table is partial and in-frame only. Of tens of thousands of clones listed, less than 80% are singletons. The specimen was PBMCs. The origin of the receptors is a woman in her forties or fifties in good health and CMV-seropositive. Both conserved end residues are part of each CDR3. Each record gives: V gene, D gene, clone size, J gene, CDR3 protein, CDR3 DNA. A D gene is named only where the DNA matches it firmly. A clone size is listed for some rows: how often the clone was seen (once, few, many), or a class if it is expanded.

>TRBV2|.|.|TRBJ2-5
CASSRREETQYF
TGTGCCAGCAGTCGCCGGGAAGAGACCCAGTACTTC
>TRBV29-1|TRBD1|once|TRBJ1-1
CSVVGQGSEAFF
TGCAGCGTCGTGGGACAGGGCAGTGAAGCTTTCTTT
>TRBV5-4|.|.|TRBJ2-2
CASSFGAPGGGNGELFF
TGTGCCAGCAGCTTCGGGGCTCCCGGGGGTGGAAACGGGGAGCTGTTTTTT
>TRBV2|TRBD1|.|TRBJ2-5
CARGGQAQETQYF
TGTGCCAGAGGAGGACAGGCCCAAGAGACCCAGTACTTC
>TRBV7-6|TRBD1|few|TRBJ1-1
CASSLGTDMNTEAFF
TGTGCCAGCAGCTTGGGGACAGACATGAACACTGAAGCTTTCTTT
>TRBV21-1|.|.|TRBJ1-4
CASQQGNEKLFF
TGTGCCAGTCAACAGGGTAATGAAAAACTGTTTTTT
>TRBV14|TRBD1|once|TRBJ2-1
CASSLRTGRSNEQFF
TGTGCCAGCAGCCTCCGGACAGGGAGGAGCAATGAGCAGTTCTTC
>TRBV7-9|TRBD1|few|TRBJ1-1
CASGTGDPGEAFF
TGTGCCAGCGGTACAGGGGACCCAGGTGAAGCTTTCTTT
>TRBV5-1|TRBD1|.|TRBJ2-3
CASSLGTGNTDTQYF
TGCGCCAGCAGCTTGGGGACAGGAAACACAGATACGCAGTATTTT
>TRBV27|.|.|TRBJ1-2
CASSLRPGPMNYGYTF
TGTGCCAGCAGTTTACGTCCAGGGCCCATGAACTATGGCTACACCTTC
>TRBV5-1|.|.|TRBJ1-4
CASSSHADEKLFF
TGCGCCAGCAGTTCACACGCGGATGAAAAACTGTTTTTT
>TRBV7-2|TRBD1|.|TRBJ1-1
CASSLDRGRTEAFF
TGTGCCAGCAGCTTAGACAGGGGGAGGACTGAAGCTTTCTTT
>TRBV5-4|TRBD2|.|TRBJ2-5
CASSLFGGETQYF
TGTGCCAGCAGCTTGTTCGGGGGGGAGACCCAGTACTTC
>TRBV27|.|.|TRBJ2-5
CASSFLPAGVGTQYF
TGTGCCAGCAGTTTTCTCCCCGCCGGAGTGGGGACCCAGTACTTC
>TRBV6-4|.|.|TRBJ2-2
CASSFTGGELFF
TGTGCCAGCAGTTTTACGGGCGGGGAGCTGTTTTTT